The entry that follows covers one T cell receptor beta chain sequence. Its target is unknown. These data belong to a study of cytomegalovirus exposure and HLA in healthy donors. Turning to the study itself: Samples from HLA-typed donors yielded 65 million to 85 million unique TCRs in an early data release.

PCR used 60 Vbeta primers and 13 Jbeta primers. Method: immunoSEQ multiplex PCR; TCRdb's copy keeps in-frame clones and lacks some. The table includes more than 150,000 clones, 65% to 85% detected once. Study results and limitations: The authors later found most CMV-associated TCR beta chains appeared HLA-restricted.

Sequencing was performed on PBMCs. This receptor was identified in a girl aged 5-17 years in good health and CMV-seropositive.

This CDR3 is CAIKPIARSYNEQFF. CDR3 DNA: TGTGCCATCAAACCCATAGCGCGTTCCTACAATGAGCAGTTCTTC. The chain has TRBV6-5 and TRBJ2-1; perhaps TRBD2 as D (5 bases). Per the germline V gene, CDR1 is MNHEY and CDR2 is SVGAGI. Trimming pared 10 bases from V and 1 base from J, leaving 17 bases between. The CDR3 has 15 residues.